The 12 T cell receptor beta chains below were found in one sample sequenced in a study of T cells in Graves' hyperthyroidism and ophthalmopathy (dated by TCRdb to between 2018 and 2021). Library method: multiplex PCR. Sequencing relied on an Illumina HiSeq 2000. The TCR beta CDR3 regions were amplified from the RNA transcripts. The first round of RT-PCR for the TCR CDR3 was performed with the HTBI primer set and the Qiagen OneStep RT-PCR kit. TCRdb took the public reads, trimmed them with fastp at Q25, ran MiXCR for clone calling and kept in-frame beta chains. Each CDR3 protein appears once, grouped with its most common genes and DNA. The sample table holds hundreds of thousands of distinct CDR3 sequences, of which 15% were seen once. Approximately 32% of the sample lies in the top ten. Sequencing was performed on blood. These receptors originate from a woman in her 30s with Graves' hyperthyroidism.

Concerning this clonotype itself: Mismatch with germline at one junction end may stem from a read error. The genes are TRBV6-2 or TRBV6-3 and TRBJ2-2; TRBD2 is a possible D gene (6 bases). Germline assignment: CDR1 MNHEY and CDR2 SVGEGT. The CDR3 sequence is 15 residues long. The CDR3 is CASSRPGVNTGEVFF. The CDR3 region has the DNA TGTGCCAGCAGCCGTCCGGGGGTGAACACCGGGGAGGTGTTTTTT.

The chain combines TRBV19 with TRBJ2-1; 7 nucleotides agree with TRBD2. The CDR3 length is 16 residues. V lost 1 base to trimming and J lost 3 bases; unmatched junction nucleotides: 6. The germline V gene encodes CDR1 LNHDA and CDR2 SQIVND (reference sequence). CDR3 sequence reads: CASSIVGLADYNEQFF. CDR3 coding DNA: TGTGCCAGTAGTATAGTCGGGCTAGCGGACTACAATGAGCAGTTCTTC.

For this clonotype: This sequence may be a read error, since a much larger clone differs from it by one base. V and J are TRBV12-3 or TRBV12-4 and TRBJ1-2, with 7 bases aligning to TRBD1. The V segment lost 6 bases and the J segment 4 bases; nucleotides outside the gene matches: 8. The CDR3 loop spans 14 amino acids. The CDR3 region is CASSPWDSVYGYTF. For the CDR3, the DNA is TGTGCCAGCAGCCCTTGGGACAGCGTCTATGGCTACACCTTC.

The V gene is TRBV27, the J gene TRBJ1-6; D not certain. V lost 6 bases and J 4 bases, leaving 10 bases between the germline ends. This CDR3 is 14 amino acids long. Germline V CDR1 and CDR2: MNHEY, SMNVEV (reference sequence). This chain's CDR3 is CASRTGMYNSPLHF. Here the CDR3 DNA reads TGTGCCAGCAGGACGGGGATGTATAATTCACCCCTCCACTTT.

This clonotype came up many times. CDR3 protein: CATSKYEDTYEQYF. In DNA, the CDR3 is TGTGCCACCAGCAAATACGAGGACACCTACGAGCAGTACTTC. The rearrangement joins TRBV15 to TRBJ2-7; D is possibly TRBD1 (5 bases). This CDR3 is 14 amino acids long. Trimming stripped 4 bases from V and 2 bases from J, with 12 bases between. Germline assignment: CDR1 LNHNV and CDR2 YYDKDF (reference sequence).

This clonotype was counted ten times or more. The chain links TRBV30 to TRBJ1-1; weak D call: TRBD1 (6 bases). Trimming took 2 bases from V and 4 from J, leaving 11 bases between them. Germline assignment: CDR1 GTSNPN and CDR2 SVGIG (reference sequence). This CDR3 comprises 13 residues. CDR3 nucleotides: TGTGCCTGGAGTAGGAGAGGGGGCACTGAAGCTTTCTTT. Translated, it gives CAWSRRGGTEAFF.

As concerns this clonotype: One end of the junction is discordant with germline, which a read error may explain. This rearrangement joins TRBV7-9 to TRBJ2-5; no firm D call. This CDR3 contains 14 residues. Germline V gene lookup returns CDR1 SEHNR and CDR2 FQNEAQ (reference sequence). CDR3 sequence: CASSSAVRPTPLHF. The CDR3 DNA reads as TGTGCCAGCAGCTCCGCGGTCAGACCCACACCCCTTCACTTC.

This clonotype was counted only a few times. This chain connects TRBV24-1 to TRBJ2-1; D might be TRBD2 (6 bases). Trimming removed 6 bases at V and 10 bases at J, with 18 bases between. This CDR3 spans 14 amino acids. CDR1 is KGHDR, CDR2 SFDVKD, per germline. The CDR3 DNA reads TGTGCCACCAGTTCCAGGGACTGGGGGGAAGAGCAGTTCTTC. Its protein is CATSSRDWGEEQFF.

Written as DNA, the CDR3 is TGTGCCAGCAGCTTATCCGGGGCCCGGTGGGCCAACGTCCTGACTTTC. Encoded protein: CASSLSGARWANVLTF. The chain links TRBV7-9 to TRBJ2-6; perhaps D is TRBD1 or TRBD2 (5 bases each). The CDR3 extends over 16 amino acids. The ends were cut back, 2 bases at V and 5 bases at J, with 13 bases in the middle. Looked up from germline, CDR1 is SEHNR and CDR2 is FQNEAQ (reference sequence). Looking up the rest from reference TRBV7-9 and TRBJ2-6 gives the full variable domain: DTGVSQNPRHKITKRGQNVTFRCDPISEHNRLYWYRQTLGQGPEFLTYFQNEAQLEKSRLLSDRFSAERPKGSFSTLEIQRTEQGDSAMYLCASSLSGARWANVLTFGAGSRLTVL.

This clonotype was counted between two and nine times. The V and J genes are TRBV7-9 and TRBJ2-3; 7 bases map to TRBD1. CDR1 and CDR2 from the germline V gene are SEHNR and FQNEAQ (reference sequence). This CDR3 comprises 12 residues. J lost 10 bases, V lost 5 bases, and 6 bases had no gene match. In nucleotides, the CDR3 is TGTGCCAGCAGCCTCGGGACAGAGGCGCAGTATTTT. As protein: CASSLGTEAQYF.

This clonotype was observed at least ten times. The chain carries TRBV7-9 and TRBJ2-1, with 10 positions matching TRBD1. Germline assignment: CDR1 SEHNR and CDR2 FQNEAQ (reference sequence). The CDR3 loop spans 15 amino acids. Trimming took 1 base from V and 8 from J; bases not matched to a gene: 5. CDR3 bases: TGTGCCAGCAGCTTAGGCACCGGGACAGGGGATGAGCAGTTCTTC. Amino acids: CASSLGTGTGDEQFF.

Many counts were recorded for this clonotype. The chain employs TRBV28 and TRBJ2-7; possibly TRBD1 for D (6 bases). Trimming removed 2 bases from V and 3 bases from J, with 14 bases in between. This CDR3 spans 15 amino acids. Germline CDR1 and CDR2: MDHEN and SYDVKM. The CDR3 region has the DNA TGTGCCAGCAGTTTAGTTCAACTCAGGGGCTACGAGCAGTACTTC. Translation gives CASSLVQLRGYEQYF.